This T cell receptor (beta chain) derives from a study of CD8+CD57+ T cells in acquired aplastic anemia. Genomic DNA was employed as the template in profiling TCR beta VDJ and CDR3. TCRdb processed the reads anew with MiXCR; each CDR3 protein has one entry. The table lists hundreds of thousands of distinct CDR3 sequences, approximately 57% of them singletons. Patients who underwent sequencing had shown CD8+CD57+ cell expansion by flow cytometry. The germline CDR1 and CDR2 sequences are SNHLY and FYNNEI. The CDR3 is 15 amino acids. V trimming: 5 bases; J trimming: 8 bases; junction bases outside the gene matches: 11.

Sequencing was carried out using sorted CD4+, CD8+, or CD8+CD57+ T cells (not recorded which) from PBMCs. This TCR was sampled from a human donor with aplastic anemia. The chain links TRBV2 to TRBJ2-2; 7 bases are shared with TRBD1. This CDR3 is CASSRRTGRSGELFF. CDR3 DNA sequence: TGTGCCAGCAGTAGGCGGACAGGTCGGTCAGGGGAGCTGTTTTTT.